These 9 T cell receptor beta chains were sequenced from one sample in a study of beta chain features in type 1 diabetes. Sequencing targeted expressed TCRB transcripts, as all isolated RNA had been reverse transcribed. Generated by immunoSEQ multiplex PCR, the TCRdb table keeps only in-frame clones and is missing some. Here the sample spans some 350,000 clones, around a tenth being singletons. Study findings and constraints: Significant though moderate, a shortening of TCRB CDR3s appeared in all four CD4+ subsets of Type 1 diabetes patients.

Antigens of these TCRs are unknown. Sequencing input: central memory CD4+ T cells from blood. The source is a man in his thirties or forties with type 1 diabetes.

This chain links TRBV7-3 with TRBJ2-3; 10 nucleotides align to TRBD2. CDR1 and CDR2 from the germline V gene are SGHTA and FQGTGA. The CDR3 has 15 amino acids. Trimming removed 1 base from V and 4 bases from J; junction bases left unmatched: 2. CDR3 residues: CASSLSLAGADTQYF. As DNA, the CDR3 is TGTGCCAGCAGCTTAAGTCTAGCGGGAGCAGATACGCAGTATTTT.

As concerns this clone: One junction end does not reproduce the germline sequence, and a read error may be involved. The rearrangement links TRBV7-7 to TRBJ2-7; 7 bases are a match to TRBD1. Per the germline V gene, CDR1 is SSHAT and CDR2 is FNYEAQ (reference sequence). This CDR3 has 14 amino acids. CDR3 sequence reads: CASSFRRDSYEQYF. CDR3 sequence (DNA): TGTGCTAGCAGCTTCCGCCGGGACAGCTACGAGCAGTACTTC.

The sample holds a few counts of this clone. The chain recombines TRBV7-2 with TRBJ1-2, with 8 bases aligning to TRBD1. The CDR3 runs to 15 residues. With V trimmed by 6 bases and J by 0 bases, 6 bases remained unmatched. CDR1 is SGHTA, CDR2 FQGNSA, per germline. CDR3 nucleotides: TGTGCCAGCAGTTCCATACAGGGGGCTAACTATGGCTACACCTTC. This gives the protein CASSSIQGANYGYTF.

This clone was observed a handful of times. V is TRBV30 and J is TRBJ2-7; 9 nucleotides line up with TRBD1. The V gene's germline CDR1 is GTSNPN and CDR2 SVGIG (reference sequence). This CDR3 comprises 15 residues. V shed 2 bases, J shed 6 bases, and the junction held 11 bases outside the gene matches. CDR3 region: CAWSPSGTGRPEQYF. The CDR3 region has the DNA TGTGCCTGGAGTCCCTCCGGGACAGGGCGCCCCGAGCAGTACTTC. Using reference TRBV30 and TRBJ2-7 for the parts outside the CDR3, the full variable domain is SQTIHQWPATLVQPVGSPLSLECTVEGTSNPNLYWYRQAAGRGLQLLFYSVGIGQISSEVPQNLSASRPQDRQFILSSKKLLLSDSGFYLCAWSPSGTGRPEQYFGPGTRLTVT.

The chain couples TRBV7-2 to TRBJ2-1; 10 bases align to TRBD2. The CDR3 loop spans 15 amino acids. J lost 7 bases, V lost 4 bases, and 7 bases had no gene match. Germline-derived CDR1 and CDR2 are SGHTA and FQGNSA. CDR3 sequence reads: CASSSKREGRNEQFF. In DNA, the CDR3 is TGTGCCAGCAGCTCCAAGCGGGAGGGCCGGAATGAGCAGTTCTTC.

The chain recombines TRBV7-9 with TRBJ1-6; D is unclear. Trimming took 1 base from V and 7 from J, leaving 8 bases between them. Germline V gene lookup returns CDR1 SEHNR and CDR2 FQNEAQ (reference sequence). The CDR3 runs to 14 residues. The CDR3 nucleotides are TGTGCCAGCAGCTTAGATATAGCCAATTCACCCCTCCACTTT. This sequence encodes CASSLDIANSPLHF.

The chain recombines TRBV19 with TRBJ2-7; 10 bases are shared with TRBD1. The germline V gene has CDR1 LNHDA and CDR2 SQIVND (reference sequence). CDR3 size: 15 residues. The V segment lost 5 bases and the J segment 2 bases; nucleotides outside the gene matches: 6. CDR3 residues: CASSDRGRNAYEQYF. Here the CDR3 DNA reads TGTGCCAGTAGTGACAGGGGGCGAAATGCCTACGAGCAGTACTTC.

The V and J genes are TRBV6-5 and TRBJ2-1, with a possible D match to TRBD1 (6 bases). Per the germline V gene, CDR1 is MNHEY and CDR2 is SVGAGI. Trimming cost V 5 bases and J 6 bases, with 17 bases left between them. CDR3 length: 15 residues. The CDR3 sequence: CASSPDGQPFNEQFF. CDR3 coding DNA: TGTGCCAGCAGTCCTGACGGACAGCCGTTCAATGAGCAGTTCTTC.

The CDR3 DNA follows: TGTGCCAGCAGACCATGGACAGGGGGCATCTCCTACGAGCAGTACTTC. Translation gives CASRPWTGGISYEQYF. The chain has TRBV7-8 and TRBJ2-7; 11 bases are a match to TRBD1. J gave up 0 bases and V 6 bases, and 7 bases lay outside the gene matches. The CDR3 sequence is 16 residues long. CDR1 and CDR2 (germline): SGHVS, FQNEAQ.